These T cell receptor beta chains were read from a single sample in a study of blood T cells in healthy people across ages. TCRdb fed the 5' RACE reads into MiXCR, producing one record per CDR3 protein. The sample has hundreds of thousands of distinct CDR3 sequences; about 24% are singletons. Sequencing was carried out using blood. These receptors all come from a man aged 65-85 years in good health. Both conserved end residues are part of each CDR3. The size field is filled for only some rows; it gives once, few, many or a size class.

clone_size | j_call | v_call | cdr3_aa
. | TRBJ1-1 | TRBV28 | CASNRRQGGPEAFF
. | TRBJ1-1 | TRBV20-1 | CSADRGTTEAFF
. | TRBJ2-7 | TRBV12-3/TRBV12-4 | CASGASGGAFEQYF
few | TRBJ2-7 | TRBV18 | CASSTLGIYEQYF
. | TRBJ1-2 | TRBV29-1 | CSVAQGAHISYGHTF
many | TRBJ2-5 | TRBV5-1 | CASSLVPGQGEETQYF
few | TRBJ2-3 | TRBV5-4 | CASRGLAGVLDTQYF
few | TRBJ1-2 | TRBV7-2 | CASSLARGGTGSGYTF
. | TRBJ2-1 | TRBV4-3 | CASSQGLANLDEQFF
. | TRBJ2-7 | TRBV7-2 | CASSQAGGTPYEQYF
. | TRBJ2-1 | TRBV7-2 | CAGSPEGGINEQFF
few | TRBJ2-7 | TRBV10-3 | CAIGTGNEQYF
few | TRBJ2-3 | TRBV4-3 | CASSPTGLGTDTQYF
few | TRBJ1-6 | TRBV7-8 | CASSTLTAGTDSPLHF
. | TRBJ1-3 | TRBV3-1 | CASSQVLTRGSGNTIYF
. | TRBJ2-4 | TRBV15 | CATSSTGSKNIQYF
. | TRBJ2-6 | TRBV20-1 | CSARGVDRMTGANVLTF
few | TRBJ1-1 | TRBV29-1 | CSAKRGIKTEAFF
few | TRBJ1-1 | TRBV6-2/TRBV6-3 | CASSTDQNLQGRMNTEAFF
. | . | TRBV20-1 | CSVVSSGGAFEQFF
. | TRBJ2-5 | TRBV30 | CASNGQGGQETQYF
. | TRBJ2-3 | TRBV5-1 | CASSMVVSETQYF
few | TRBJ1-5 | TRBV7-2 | CASSLGIAGPRTSNQPQHF
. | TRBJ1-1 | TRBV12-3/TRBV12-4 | CASSFRRATEAFF
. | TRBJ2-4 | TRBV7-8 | CASSFGGWDIQYF
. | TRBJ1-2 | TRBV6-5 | CASSYGASGGSNYGYTF
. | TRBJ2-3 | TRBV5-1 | CASSLNGRASTDTQYF
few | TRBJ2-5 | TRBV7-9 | CASSLTGSQQETQYF
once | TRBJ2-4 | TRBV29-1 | CSVASSGSLDIQYF
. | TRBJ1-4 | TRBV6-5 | CASGAFEKLFF
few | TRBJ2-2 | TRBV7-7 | CASSQMTGGVTGELFF